Listed here is a single T cell receptor beta chain. Original analysis: From reference gene primer amplification, estimates of nucleated cell counts were derived. The repertoire was sequenced with immunoSEQ multiplex PCR; TCRdb's copy has only in-frame clones and lacks some. Clonal size and the V and J genes are those of that table, whereas D and trimming came from the DNA. The sample consists of 100,000 to 150,000 clones, almost 85% of them appearing once. This sample was taken from a study of blood T cell repertoires in COVID-19. Study information: The United States, Italy and Spain were the sources of the acute and convalescent COVID-19 samples. PBMCs, B-cell-depleted T cells, or T cells provided the cDNA or gDNA that made up the material.

The CDR3 length is 15 residues. V dropped 1 base and J dropped 2 bases, with 8 bases sitting between them. The germline gives CDR1 MNHEY, CDR2 SVGEGT. The specimen sequenced was peripheral blood. The clonotype was recovered from a woman between 25 and 40 years old who had recovered from COVID-19. This rearrangement joins TRBV6-2 or TRBV6-3 to TRBJ2-2; D is ambiguous. As DNA, the CDR3 is TGTGCCAGCAGTTACTATCCTTATAACACCGGGGAGCTGTTTTTT. Its translation: CASSYYPYNTGELFF.